These 9 T cell receptor beta chains came from one sample sequenced in a study of shared clonotypes between healthy human individuals. Only in-frame clones appear in the TCRdb table, and some are missing; sequencing was by immunoSEQ multiplex PCR. This sample yields about 1 million clones, of which around 78% are seen a single time; about 0.52% belongs to the top ten. Sequencing was done on a sample of memory CD4+ T cells from PBMCs. Subset of the sample: CD45RA-negative fraction. The receptors were sampled from a man between 18 and 29 years old in good health. Some clones in this sample may be carry-over from other donors' samples.

The chain combines TRBV30 with TRBJ2-3; D tentatively reads TRBD1 or TRBD2 (6 bases each). Trimming removed 4 bases from V and 4 bases from J, with 12 bases in between. The CDR3 extends over 13 amino acids. Germline CDR1 and CDR2: GTSNPN and SVGIG (reference sequence). CDR3 sequence: CAWTQRGADTQYF. The CDR3 DNA reads as TGTGCCTGGACTCAAAGGGGGGCAGATACGCAGTATTTT.

The V and J genes are TRBV2 and TRBJ2-7; tentative D call: TRBD1 (6 bases). Germline lookup yields CDR1 SNHLY and CDR2 FYNNEI. The CDR3 totals 14 residues. Deletions cut 5 bases from V and 7 bases from J, with 18 bases between. Written as DNA, the CDR3 is TGTGCCAGCAGTCGGACAGCGAAGCATTGGGAGCAGTACTTC. This translates into CASSRTAKHWEQYF.

A few counts support this clone. The identical CDR3 is also encoded by other nucleotide sequences in the sample. J is TRBJ2-5 and V is TRBV7-2, with unresolved D. V lost 3 bases and J 2 bases, leaving 7 bases between the germline ends. CDR1 is SGHTA and CDR2 is FQGNSA in the germline V gene. The CDR3 length is 13 residues. CDR3 sequence reads: CASSLDRQETQYF. The CDR3, as DNA: TGTGCCAGCAGCTTGGATCGGCAAGAGACCCAGTACTTC.

The J gene is TRBJ2-1, the V gene TRBV9; TRBD2 agrees at 12 bases. CDR1 and CDR2 from the germline V gene are SGDLS and YYNGEE. V trimming: 0 bases; J trimming: 1 base; junction bases outside the gene matches: 5. CDR3 size: 18 residues. The CDR3 sequence is CASSVGTSGTSSYNEQFF. The CDR3 region has the DNA TGTGCCAGCAGCGTAGGGACTAGCGGGACCTCATCCTACAATGAGCAGTTCTTC. Looking up the rest from reference TRBV9 and TRBJ2-1 gives the full variable domain: DSGVTQTPKHLITATGQRVTLRCSPRSGDLSVYWYQQSLDQGLQFLIQYYNGEERAKGNILERFSAQQFPDLHSELNLSSLELGDSALYFCASSVGTSGTSSYNEQFFGPGTRLTVL.

Only a few counts were recorded for this clone. The genes are TRBV11-2 and TRBJ1-1, with a weak D call TRBD1 (5 bases). The length of the CDR3 is 12 residues. V lost 4 bases and J 7 bases, leaving 10 bases between the germline ends. CDR1 SGHAT and CDR2 FQNNGV come from the germline V gene. The CDR3 is CASSSPGGEAFF. CDR3 in DNA: TGTGCCAGCAGCTCCCCCGGGGGTGAAGCTTTCTTT.

V gene TRBV5-1 combines with J gene TRBJ2-7; 12 bases fit TRBD2. The CDR3 runs 16 residues. Germline V CDR1 and CDR2: SGHRS, YFSETQ. V was clipped by 4 bases and J by 6 bases; unmatched bases: 11. This CDR3 is CASSPIRLAGASEQYF. The CDR3 bases are TGCGCCAGCAGCCCGATCCGACTAGCGGGAGCCTCCGAGCAGTACTTC.

The chain is built from TRBV11-3 and TRBJ2-3; D is unresolved. Germline CDR1 and CDR2: SGHNT and YENEEA. This CDR3 spans 12 amino acids. Trimming pared 2 bases from V and 8 bases from J, leaving 8 bases between. The CDR3 protein is CASSLSGGTQYF. The CDR3 nucleotides are TGTGCCAGCAGCTTATCTGGTGGTACGCAGTATTTT.

The gene calls are TRBV11-2 and TRBJ2-7; 11 bases are shared with TRBD2. Germline-derived CDR1 and CDR2 are SGHAT and FQNNGV. This CDR3 is 16 amino acids long. The V and J ends lost 4 bases and 0 bases, in that order; junction bases with no gene match: 5. This chain's CDR3 is CASSSIAGGSSYEQYF. Here the CDR3 DNA reads TGTGCCAGCAGCTCGATAGCGGGAGGGAGCTCCTACGAGCAGTACTTC.

This clone has just one count. The chain uses TRBV2 and TRBJ1-1; TRBD1 agrees at 10 bases. Germline V gene lookup returns CDR1 SNHLY and CDR2 FYNNEI. The CDR3 is 14 residues long. With 6 bases clipped from V and 4 bases from J, the junction kept 5 bases outside the gene matches. CDR3: CASRDRGRVTEAFF. CDR3 in DNA: TGTGCCAGCAGGGACAGGGGGAGGGTCACTGAAGCTTTCTTT.